This is a list of T cell receptor beta chains from one sample in a study of blood T cell repertoires in COVID-19. This table comes from immunoSEQ multiplex PCR, and its TCRdb copy is limited to in-frame clones, with some not included. The repertoire includes 250,000 to 400,000 clones, 90% of them detected once, and 2% to 3% sits in the top ten. The sequenced sample was PBMCs or T cells enriched from blood (not recorded which). The source of these receptors is a man aged 55 to 70 who had recovered from COVID-19. Each CDR3 is given with its conserved first and last residue. Fields, in order: V gene, clone size, D gene, J gene, CDR3 protein, CDR3 DNA. The D gene is left open where the match is weak. Expanded clones get a size class; other rows say once, few or many, or leave the size out.

TRBV11-3	-	TRBD1	TRBJ1-2	CASSRTGSHYGYTF	TGTGCCAGCAGCCGGACAGGTTCCCACTATGGCTACACCTTC
TRBV19	-	TRBD1	TRBJ2-3	CASSGQGTADTQYF	TGTGCCAGTAGCGGACAGGGGACGGCAGATACGCAGTATTTT
TRBV2	-	TRBD2	TRBJ2-1	CASSGWRGASNEQFF	TGTGCCAGCAGTGGATGGCGGGGGGCGTCCAATGAGCAGTTCTTC
TRBV19	-	-	TRBJ1-5	CASSVRDSNQPQHF	TGTGCCAGTAGTGTCAGGGATAGCAATCAGCCCCAGCATTTT
TRBV6-2/TRBV6-3	-	-	TRBJ1-2	CASSSTGRANYGYTF	TGTGCCAGCAGCAGTACAGGGCGAGCTAACTATGGCTACACCTTC
TRBV6-5	-	-	TRBJ2-1	CASSYRLAPPGNEQFF	TGTGCCAGCAGTTACAGGCTAGCGCCTCCCGGCAATGAGCAGTTCTTC
TRBV11-2	-	-	TRBJ1-5	CASSSGQPNQPQHF	TGTGCCAGCAGCTCTGGACAGCCTAATCAGCCCCAGCATTTT
TRBV9	-	TRBD2	TRBJ2-5	CASSPGGRTQYF	TGTGCCAGCAGCCCGGGGGGTCGGACCCAGTACTTC
TRBV19	-	-	TRBJ1-6	CASSIGYENSPLHF	TGTGCCAGTAGTATAGGGTATGAGAATTCACCCCTCCACTTT
TRBV2	-	-	TRBJ2-7	CASRASYEQYF	TGTGCCAGCAGAGCGTCCTACGAGCAGTACTTC
TRBV11-2	-	TRBD2	TRBJ2-3	CASSLVAGGITDTQYF	TGTGCCAGCAGCTTAGTGGCGGGAGGGATTACAGATACGCAGTATTTT
TRBV5-6	-	-	TRBJ1-2	CASSLVARQQRYGYTF	TGTGCCAGCAGCTTGGTGGCGCGACAGCAACGCTATGGCTACACCTTC
TRBV6-2/TRBV6-3	once	-	TRBJ1-2	CASSPLRDSYGYTF	TGTGCCAGCAGCCCACTCCGGGACTCCTATGGCTACACCTTC
TRBV2	-	TRBD2	TRBJ2-2	CASRPLAGTSANTGELFF	TGTGCCAGCAGACCACTAGCGGGTACGTCCGCGAACACCGGGGAGCTGTTTTTT
TRBV12-3/TRBV12-4	-	-	TRBJ1-5	CASKQGPNQPQHF	TGTGCCAGCAAGCAGGGTCCCAATCAGCCCCAGCATTTT
TRBV7-9	-	TRBD1	TRBJ1-2	CASSLNDRDHYGYTF	TGTGCCAGCAGCTTAAACGACAGGGACCATTATGGCTACACCTTC
TRBV6-2/TRBV6-3	once	-	TRBJ2-2	CASSSRGGITGELFF	TGTGCCAGCAGTTCCCGTGGAGGGATCACCGGGGAGCTGTTTTTT